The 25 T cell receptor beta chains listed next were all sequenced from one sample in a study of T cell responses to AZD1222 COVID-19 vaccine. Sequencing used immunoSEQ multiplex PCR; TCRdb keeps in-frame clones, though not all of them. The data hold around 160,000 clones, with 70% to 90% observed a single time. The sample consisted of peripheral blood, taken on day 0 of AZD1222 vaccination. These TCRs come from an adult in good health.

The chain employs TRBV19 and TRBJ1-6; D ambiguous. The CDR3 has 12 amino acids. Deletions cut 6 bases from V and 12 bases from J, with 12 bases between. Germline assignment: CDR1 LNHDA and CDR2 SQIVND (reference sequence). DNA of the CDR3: TGTGCCAGTAGGGACCCAAGAGAACCCCTCCACTTT. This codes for CASRDPREPLHF.

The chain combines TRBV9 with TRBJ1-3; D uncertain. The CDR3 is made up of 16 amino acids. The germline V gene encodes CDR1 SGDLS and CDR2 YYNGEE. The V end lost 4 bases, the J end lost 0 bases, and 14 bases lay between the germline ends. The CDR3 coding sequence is TGTGCCAGCAGCACGTACAGCGACTACTCTGGAAACACCATATATTTT. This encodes CASSTYSDYSGNTIYF.

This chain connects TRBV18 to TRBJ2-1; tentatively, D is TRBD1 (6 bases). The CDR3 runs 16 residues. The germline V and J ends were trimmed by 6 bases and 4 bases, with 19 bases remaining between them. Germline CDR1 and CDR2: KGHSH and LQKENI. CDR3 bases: TGTGCCAGCTCTTTAAACAGGGATCCCGTTTACAATGAGCAGTTCTTC. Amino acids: CASSLNRDPVYNEQFF. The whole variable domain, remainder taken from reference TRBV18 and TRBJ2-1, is NAGVMQNPRHLVRRRGQEARLRCSPMKGHSHVYWYRQLPEEGLKFMVYLQKENIIDESGMPKERFSAEFPKEGPSILRIQQVVRGDSAAYFCASSLNRDPVYNEQFFGPGTRLTVL.

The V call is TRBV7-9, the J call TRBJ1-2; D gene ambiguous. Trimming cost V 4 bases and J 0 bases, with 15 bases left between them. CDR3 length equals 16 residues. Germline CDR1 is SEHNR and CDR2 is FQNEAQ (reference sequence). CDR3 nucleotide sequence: TGTGCCAGCAGCTCCGGGAACAGAAGAGCTAACTATGGCTACACCTTC. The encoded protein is CASSSGNRRANYGYTF.

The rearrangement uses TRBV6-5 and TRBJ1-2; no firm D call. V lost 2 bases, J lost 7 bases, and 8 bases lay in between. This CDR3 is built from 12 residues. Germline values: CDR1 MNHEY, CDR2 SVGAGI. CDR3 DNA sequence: TGTGCCAGCAGTTACGGAGTGGTTGGCTACACCTTC. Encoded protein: CASSYGVVGYTF.

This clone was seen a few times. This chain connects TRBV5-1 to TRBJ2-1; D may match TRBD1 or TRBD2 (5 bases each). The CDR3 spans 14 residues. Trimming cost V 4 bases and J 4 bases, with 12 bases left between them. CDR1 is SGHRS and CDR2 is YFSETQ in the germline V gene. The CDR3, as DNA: TGCGCCAGCAGCCGGGACCCGACGTACAATGAGCAGTTCTTC. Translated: CASSRDPTYNEQFF.

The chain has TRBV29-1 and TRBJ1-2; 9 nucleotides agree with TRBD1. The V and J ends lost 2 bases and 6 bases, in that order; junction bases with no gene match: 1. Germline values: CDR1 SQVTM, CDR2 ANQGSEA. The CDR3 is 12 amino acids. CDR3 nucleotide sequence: TGCAGCGTTGAAAGGGACAGGGATGGCTACACCTTC. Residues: CSVERDRDGYTF.

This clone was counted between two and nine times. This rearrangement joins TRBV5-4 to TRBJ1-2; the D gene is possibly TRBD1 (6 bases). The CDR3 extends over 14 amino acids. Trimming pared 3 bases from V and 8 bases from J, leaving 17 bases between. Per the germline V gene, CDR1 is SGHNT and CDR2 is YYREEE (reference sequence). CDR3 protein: CASSSPGALRGYTF. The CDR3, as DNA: TGTGCCAGCAGCTCCCCGGGGGCGCTCAGGGGCTACACCTTC. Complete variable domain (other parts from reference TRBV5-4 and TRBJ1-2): ETGVTQSPTHLIKTRGQQVTLRCSSQSGHNTVSWYQQALGQGPQFIFQYYREEENGRGNFPPRFSGLQFPNYSSELNVNALELDDSALYLCASSSPGALRGYTFGSGTRLTVV.

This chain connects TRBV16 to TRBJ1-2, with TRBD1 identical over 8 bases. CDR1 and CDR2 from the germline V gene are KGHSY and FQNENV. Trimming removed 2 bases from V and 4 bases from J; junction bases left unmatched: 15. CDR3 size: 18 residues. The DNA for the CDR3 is TGTGCCAGCAGCCAAGAGGGTGGACAGGGTCCGCATAGCTATGGCTACACCTTC. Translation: CASSQEGGQGPHSYGYTF.

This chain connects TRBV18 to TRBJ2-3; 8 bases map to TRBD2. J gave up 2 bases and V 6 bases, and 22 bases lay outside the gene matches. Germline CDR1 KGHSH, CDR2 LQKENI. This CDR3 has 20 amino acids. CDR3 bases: TGTGCCAGCTCGCCCACCGCGTCCTTCCTTGGCGGGGGGAACACAGATACGCAGTATTTT. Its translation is CASSPTASFLGGGNTDTQYF.

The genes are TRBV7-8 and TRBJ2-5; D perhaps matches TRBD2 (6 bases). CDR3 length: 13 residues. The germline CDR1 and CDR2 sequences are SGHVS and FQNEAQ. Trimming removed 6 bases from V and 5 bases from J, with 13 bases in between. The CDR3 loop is CASRGTLGETQYF. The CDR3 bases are TGTGCCAGCAGAGGGACTCTTGGGGAGACCCAGTACTTC.

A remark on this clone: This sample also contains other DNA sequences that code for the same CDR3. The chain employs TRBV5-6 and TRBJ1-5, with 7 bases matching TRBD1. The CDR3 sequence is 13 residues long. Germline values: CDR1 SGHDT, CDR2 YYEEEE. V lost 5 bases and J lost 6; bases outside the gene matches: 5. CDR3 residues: CASSSGGGQPQHF. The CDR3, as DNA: TGTGCCAGCAGTTCAGGGGGTGGTCAGCCCCAGCATTTT.

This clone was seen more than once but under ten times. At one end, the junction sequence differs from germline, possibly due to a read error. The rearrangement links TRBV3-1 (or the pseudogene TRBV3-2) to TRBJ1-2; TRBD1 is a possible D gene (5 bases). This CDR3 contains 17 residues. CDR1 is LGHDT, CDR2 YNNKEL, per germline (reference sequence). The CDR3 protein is CASSKDTGTLGSYGYTF. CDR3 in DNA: TGTGCCAGCAGCAAAGACACCGGGACGTTGGGGTCCTATGGCTACACCTTC.

DNA of the CDR3: TGTGCCAGCAGCTCCCCTGCGGTACAGACCACCGGGGAGCTGTTTTTT. It specifies CASSSPAVQTTGELFF. V usage is TRBV7-9 and J usage is TRBJ2-2; D remains unclear. Germline V gene data show CDR1 as SEHNR and CDR2 as FQNEAQ (reference sequence). V was clipped by 4 bases and J by 4 bases, with 16 bases between them. This CDR3 is built from 16 residues.

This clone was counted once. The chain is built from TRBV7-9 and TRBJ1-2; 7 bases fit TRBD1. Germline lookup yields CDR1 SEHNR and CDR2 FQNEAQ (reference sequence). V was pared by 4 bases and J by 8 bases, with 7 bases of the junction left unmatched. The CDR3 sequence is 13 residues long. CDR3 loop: CASSSDRVGGYTF. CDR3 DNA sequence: TGTGCCAGCAGCTCCGACAGGGTCGGGGGCTACACCTTC.

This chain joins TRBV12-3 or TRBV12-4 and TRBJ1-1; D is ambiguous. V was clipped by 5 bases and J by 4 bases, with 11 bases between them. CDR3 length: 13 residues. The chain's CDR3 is CASSPAWATEAFF. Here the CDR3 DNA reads TGTGCCAGCAGTCCTGCCTGGGCCACTGAAGCTTTCTTT.

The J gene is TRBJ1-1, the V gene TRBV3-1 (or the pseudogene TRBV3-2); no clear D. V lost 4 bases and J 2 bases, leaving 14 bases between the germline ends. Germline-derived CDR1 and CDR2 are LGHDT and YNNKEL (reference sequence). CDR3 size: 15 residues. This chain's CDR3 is CASSPLSGVNTEAFF. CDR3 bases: TGTGCCAGCAGCCCCCTCTCTGGGGTTAACACTGAAGCTTTCTTT.

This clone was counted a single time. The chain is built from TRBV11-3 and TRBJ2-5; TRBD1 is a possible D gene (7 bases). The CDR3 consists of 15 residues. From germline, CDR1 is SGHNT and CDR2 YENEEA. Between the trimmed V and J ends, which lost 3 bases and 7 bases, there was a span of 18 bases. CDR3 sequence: CASSFGGGKVSTQYF. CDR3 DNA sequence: TGTGCCAGCAGCTTTGGAGGGGGCAAAGTATCGACCCAGTACTTC.

CDR3 nucleotide sequence: TGTGCCACCAGCAGAGATTTATCGGAGACCCAGTACTTC. It codes for CATSRDLSETQYF. The rearrangement joins TRBV15 to TRBJ2-5; no firm D call. Germline V CDR1 and CDR2: LNHNV, YYDKDF (reference sequence). Trimming took off 0 bases at V and 5 bases at J, with 7 bases between the two ends. This CDR3 is built from 13 residues.

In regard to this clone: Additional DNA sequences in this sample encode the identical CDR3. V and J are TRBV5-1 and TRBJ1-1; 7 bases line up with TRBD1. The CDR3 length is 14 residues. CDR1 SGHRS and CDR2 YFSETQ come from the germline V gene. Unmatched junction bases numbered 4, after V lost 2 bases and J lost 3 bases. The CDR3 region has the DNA TGCGCCAGCAGCTTCCGACAGGGCGACACTGAAGCTTTCTTT. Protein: CASSFRQGDTEAFF.

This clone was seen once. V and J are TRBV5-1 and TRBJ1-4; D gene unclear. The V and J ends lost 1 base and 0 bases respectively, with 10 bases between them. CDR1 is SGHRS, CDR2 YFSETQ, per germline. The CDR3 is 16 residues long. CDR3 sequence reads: CASSLRLRTTNEKLFF. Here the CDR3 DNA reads TGCGCCAGCAGCTTGAGGCTACGGACAACTAATGAAAAACTGTTTTTT.

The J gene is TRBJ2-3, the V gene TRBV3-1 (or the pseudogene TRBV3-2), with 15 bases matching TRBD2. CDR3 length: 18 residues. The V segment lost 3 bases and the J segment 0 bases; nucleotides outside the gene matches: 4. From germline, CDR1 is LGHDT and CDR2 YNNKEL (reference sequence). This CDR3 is CASSQGLAGGPSTDTQYF. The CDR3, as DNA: TGTGCCAGCAGCCAGGGACTAGCGGGGGGTCCCAGCACAGATACGCAGTATTTT.

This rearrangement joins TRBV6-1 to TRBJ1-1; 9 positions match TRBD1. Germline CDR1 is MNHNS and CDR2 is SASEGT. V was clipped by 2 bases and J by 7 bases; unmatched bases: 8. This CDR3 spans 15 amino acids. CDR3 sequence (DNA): TGTGCCAGCAGTGAATCGTACAGGGGGCGGGGTGAAGCTTTCTTT. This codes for CASSESYRGRGEAFF.

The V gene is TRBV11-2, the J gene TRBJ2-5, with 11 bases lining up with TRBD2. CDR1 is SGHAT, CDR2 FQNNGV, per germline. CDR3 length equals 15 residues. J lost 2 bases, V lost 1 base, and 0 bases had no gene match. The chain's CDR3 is CASSLVAGGQETQYF. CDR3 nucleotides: TGTGCCAGCAGCTTAGTAGCGGGGGGGCAAGAGACCCAGTACTTC.

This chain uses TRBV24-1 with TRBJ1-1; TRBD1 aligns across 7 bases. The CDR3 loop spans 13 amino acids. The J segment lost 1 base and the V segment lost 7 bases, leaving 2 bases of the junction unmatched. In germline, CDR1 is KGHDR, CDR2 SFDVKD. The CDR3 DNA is TGTGCCACCAGCAACAGGGGGAACACTGAAGCTTTCTTT. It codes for CATSNRGNTEAFF.